This TCR beta chain was sequenced during a study of OX40 agonist ivuxolimab in advanced cancers. Study-level points and caveats: There were, on average, more expanded clones in CD8+ T cells than in CD4+.

This table comes from immunoSEQ multiplex PCR, and its TCRdb copy is limited to in-frame clones, with some not included. The sample records some 30,000 clones, about 93% being singletons. This clone was counted a few times. Its specificity is unknown. There are 19 residues in the CDR3. Trimming stripped 8 bases from V and 4 bases from J, with 30 bases between. CDR1 and CDR2 from the germline V gene are WSHSY and SAAADI. The V and J genes are TRBV10-2 and TRBJ2-1; the D gene is possibly TRBD2 (11 bases). The receptor comes from an adult with an advanced solid tumor such as melanoma, head and neck, liver or kidney cancer. The sample was CD4+ or CD8+ T cells sorted from blood, taken in a trial of the OX40 agonist ivuxolimab. This chain's CDR3 is CASGVTGGRLAGGYNEQFF. The CDR3 nucleotides read TGCGCCAGCGGCGTGACAGGGGGCCGGCTAGCGGGAGGATACAATGAGCAGTTCTTC.